This is a list of T cell receptor beta chains from one sample in a study of T cells after yellow fever vaccination. Each CDR3 protein is one row after TCRdb ran MiXCR on the 5' RACE reads. The table records a few hundred thousand distinct CDR3 sequences, roughly 17% of them present only once. Material: PBMCs, obtained 5 days after the first yellow fever vaccination. The receptor set was obtained from a man aged 18 to 29 who received the YFV17D yellow fever vaccine. Both conserved end residues are part of each CDR3. The D gene is left open where the match is weak. Only some rows state a clone size, as once, few, many or a class for expanded clones.

clone_size	v_call	j_call	d_call	cdr3_aa	cdr3_nt
few	TRBV29-1	TRBJ1-1	-	CSVGALGNTEAFF	TGCAGCGTTGGAGCGCTGGGGAACACTGAAGCTTTCTTT
few	TRBV9	TRBJ2-7	TRBD2	CASSARSGGANEQYF	TGTGCCAGCAGCGCCCGTAGCGGGGGGGCCAACGAGCAGTACTTC
few	TRBV4-1	TRBJ1-2	-	CASSQIHGSNYGYTF	TGCGCCAGCAGCCAAATCCACGGTTCTAACTATGGCTACACCTTC
-	TRBV20-1	TRBJ2-1	TRBD1	CSARRGQGAHNEQFF	TGCAGTGCTAGACGGGGACAGGGGGCACACAATGAGCAGTTCTTC
-	TRBV30	TRBJ2-3	-	CAWRGWGTDTQYF	TGTGCCTGGAGGGGCTGGGGCACAGATACGCAGTATTTT
few	TRBV4-3	TRBJ1-3	-	CASSQDPPNSGNTIYF	TGCGCCAGCAGCCAAGATCCCCCCAACTCTGGAAACACCATATATTTT
few	TRBV6-5	TRBJ2-1	-	CASKQYNEQFF	TGTGCCAGCAAACAATACAATGAGCAGTTCTTC
-	TRBV5-4	TRBJ1-5	TRBD1	CASSLEGGLQPQHF	TGTGCCAGCAGCTTGGAAGGGGGCCTTCAGCCCCAGCATTTT
few	TRBV6-1	TRBJ2-3	TRBD2	CASSLTTSGKPDTQYF	TGTGCCAGCAGCCTAACTACTAGCGGGAAACCAGATACGCAGTATTTT
many	TRBV28	TRBJ1-6	-	CAGCDTGSNSPLHF	TGTGCCGGCTGCGATACGGGGAGTAATTCACCCCTCCACTTT
-	TRBV5-6	TRBJ2-4	-	CASQMGVGIQYF	TGTGCCAGCCAAATGGGGGTGGGCATTCAGTACTTC
many	TRBV29-1	TRBJ2-3	-	CSVGEWRGGGDTQYF	TGCAGCGTTGGTGAATGGCGGGGAGGGGGCGATACGCAGTATTTT
-	TRBV6-5	TRBJ2-3	TRBD1	CASSYSGQGIADTQYF	TGTGCCAGCAGTTATTCCGGACAGGGGATCGCGGATACGCAGTATTTT
many	TRBV5-1	TRBJ2-5	TRBD1	CASSPQGAWETQYF	TGCGCCAGCAGCCCACAGGGGGCCTGGGAGACCCAGTACTTC
few	TRBV4-3	TRBJ2-2	-	CASSQVTGTGELFF	TGCGCCAGCAGCCAAGTAACAGGCACCGGGGAGCTGTTTTTT
few	TRBV19	TRBJ2-1	TRBD1	CASSIGTGAYNEQFF	TGTGCCAGTAGTATAGGGACAGGGGCCTACAATGAGCAGTTCTTC
few	TRBV29-1	TRBJ1-1	-	CSVSSSQRGGTEAFF	TGCAGCGTCAGTAGTAGTCAGCGGGGAGGCACTGAAGCTTTCTTT
-	TRBV15	TRBJ2-3	-	CATSREGRGTDTQYF	TGTGCCACCAGCAGAGAAGGAAGGGGCACAGATACGCAGTATTTT
-	TRBV6-2/TRBV6-3	TRBJ2-1	TRBD2	CAGQRGGHNEQFF	TGCGCAGGACAGCGGGGGGGACACAATGAGCAGTTCTTC
-	TRBV5-6	TRBJ1-4	-	CASMQFRVGGEKLFF	TGTGCCAGCATGCAATTCAGGGTCGGAGGTGAAAAACTGTTTTTT
-	TRBV18	TRBJ2-7	TRBD1	CASSPPGRGRYEQYF	TGTGCCAGCTCACCACCGGGTAGGGGGCGATACGAGCAGTACTTC
few	TRBV12-3/TRBV12-4	TRBJ2-1	TRBD1	CASRPDRGRGNEQFF	TGTGCCAGCAGACCGGACAGGGGGCGAGGAAATGAGCAGTTCTTC
-	TRBV7-2	TRBJ2-5	-	CASSLTSGHNSGKTQYF	TGTGCCAGCAGCTTGACGTCGGGACACAACTCAGGAAAGACCCAGTACTTC
-	TRBV5-1	TRBJ2-5	-	CASSPGTDFQETQYF	TGCGCCAGCAGCCCGGGGACGGATTTCCAAGAGACCCAGTACTTC
few	TRBV3-1	TRBJ2-2	-	CASSQVLVRNGELFF	TGTGCCAGCAGCCAAGTTTTAGTTCGGAACGGGGAGCTGTTTTTT